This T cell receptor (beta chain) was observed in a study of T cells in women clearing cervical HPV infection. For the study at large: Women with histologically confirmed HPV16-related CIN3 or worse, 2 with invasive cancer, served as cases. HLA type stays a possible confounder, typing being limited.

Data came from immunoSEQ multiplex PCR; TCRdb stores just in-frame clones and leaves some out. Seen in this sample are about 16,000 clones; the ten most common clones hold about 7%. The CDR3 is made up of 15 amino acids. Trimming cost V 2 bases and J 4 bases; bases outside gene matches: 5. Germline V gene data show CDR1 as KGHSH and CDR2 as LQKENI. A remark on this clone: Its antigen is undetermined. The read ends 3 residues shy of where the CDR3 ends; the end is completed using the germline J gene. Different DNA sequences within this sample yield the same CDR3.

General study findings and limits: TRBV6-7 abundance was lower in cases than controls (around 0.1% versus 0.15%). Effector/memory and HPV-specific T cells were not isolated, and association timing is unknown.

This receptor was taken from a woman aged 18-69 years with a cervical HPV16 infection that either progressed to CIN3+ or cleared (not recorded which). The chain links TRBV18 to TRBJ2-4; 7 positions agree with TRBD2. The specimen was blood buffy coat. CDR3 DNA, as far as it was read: TGTGCCAGCTCACCAGTCGGGGGGATAAAAAACATT. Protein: CASSPVGGIKNI. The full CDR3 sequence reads CASSPVGGIKNIQYF.